The 24 T cell receptor beta chains presented below share a single source sample, sequenced in a study of OX40 agonist ivuxolimab in advanced cancers. Here immunoSEQ multiplex PCR was the method, and the copy in TCRdb shows in-frame clones only, minus some. Here the sample spans approximately 58,000 clones, 80% to 90% being singletons. The sequencing here drew on CD4+ or CD8+ T cells sorted from blood, taken in a trial of the OX40 agonist ivuxolimab. The source of these receptors is an adult with an advanced solid tumor such as melanoma, head and neck, liver or kidney cancer.

This CDR3 reads CASSLGAGEGIYGYTF. The CDR3 DNA reads TGTGCCAGCAGCTTGGGAGCGGGGGAGGGCATCTATGGCTACACCTTC. This chain joins TRBV5-4 and TRBJ1-2; maybe TRBD1 (5 bases). The CDR3 consists of 16 residues. V lost 0 bases to trimming and J lost 4 bases, with 16 bases between them. The germline V gene has CDR1 SGHNT and CDR2 YYREEE (reference sequence).

The V gene is TRBV19, the J gene TRBJ2-5; TRBD2 agrees at 7 bases. This CDR3 is 17 amino acids long. The ends lost 3 bases at V and 4 bases at J; junction bases unmatched: 14. The germline CDR1 and CDR2 sequences are LNHDA and SQIVND (reference sequence). The CDR3 here is CASSIGASGELGETQYF. The CDR3, as DNA: TGTGCCAGTAGTATCGGAGCTAGCGGAGAGTTAGGAGAGACCCAGTACTTC.

V is TRBV5-1 and J is TRBJ2-1, with 9 positions matching TRBD2. The germline V gene has CDR1 SGHRS and CDR2 YFSETQ. Trimming took 4 bases from V and 2 from J; bases not matched to a gene: 4. The CDR3 spans 15 residues. The CDR3 is CASSAGGPTYNEQFF. The CDR3 DNA follows: TGCGCCAGCAGCGCGGGGGGGCCGACCTACAATGAGCAGTTCTTC.

In DNA, the CDR3 is TGTGCCAGCAGCCGAGGCACCGGGGAGCTGTTTTTT. Encoded protein: CASSRGTGELFF. J is TRBJ2-2 and V is TRBV7-9; D is unresolved. The CDR3 has 12 amino acids. Trimming took off 5 bases at V and 4 bases at J, with 5 bases between the two ends. The germline gives CDR1 SEHNR, CDR2 FQNEAQ (reference sequence).

The chain recombines TRBV10-1 with TRBJ2-5; 11 nucleotides line up with TRBD2. The germline CDR1 and CDR2 sequences are WNHNN and SYGVQD (reference sequence). Losses at the gene ends were 3 bases for V and 2 bases for J; bases not matched to a gene: 2. There are 15 residues in the CDR3. In DNA form, the CDR3 reads TGCGCCAGCAGTGAACTAGCGGGAGCACAAGAGACCCAGTACTTC. Translation: CASSELAGAQETQYF.

This clone was recorded a few times. V usage is TRBV7-9 and J usage is TRBJ2-2; no definite D call. Trimming stripped 5 bases from V and 8 bases from J, with 15 bases between. Per the germline V gene, CDR1 is SEHNR and CDR2 is FQNEAQ (reference sequence). The CDR3 covers 14 residues. In DNA, the CDR3 is TGTGCCAGCAGCAGAACGACGGGTTCAGGGGAGCTGTTTTTT. This translates into CASSRTTGSGELFF.

The gene calls are TRBV5-1 and TRBJ2-7, with 8 bases lining up with TRBD2. This CDR3 contains 15 residues. Losses at the gene ends were 4 bases for V and 1 base for J; bases not matched to a gene: 7. In germline, CDR1 is SGHRS, CDR2 YFSETQ. The CDR3 DNA sequence: TGCGCCAGCAGCCGAGGGATAGCGGGGTCCTACGAGCAGTACTTC. Residues: CASSRGIAGSYEQYF. The full variable domain, its missing parts supplied by reference TRBV5-1 and TRBJ2-7, is KAGVTQTPRYLIKTRGQQVTLSCSPISGHRSVSWYQQTPGQGLQFLFEYFSETQRNKGNFPGRFSGRQFSNSRSEMNVSTLELGDSALYLCASSRGIAGSYEQYFGPGTRLTVT.

The V and J genes are TRBV7-2 and TRBJ2-5; 11 bases are a match to TRBD2. The trim removed 8 bases at V and 1 base at J, leaving 6 bases unmatched. Per the germline V gene, CDR1 is SGHTA and CDR2 is FQGNSA. The CDR3 has 15 amino acids. The CDR3 DNA reads as TGTGCCAGCTCGTCGGGACTAGCGGTCCAAGAGACCCAGTACTTC. Its protein product is CASSSGLAVQETQYF.

In this sample, this clone turned up once. V gene TRBV7-2 combines with J gene TRBJ2-3; TRBD2 matches 12 bases. V dropped 5 bases and J dropped 7; count of bases not matched to a gene: 7. The germline gives CDR1 SGHTA, CDR2 FQGNSA. The CDR3 runs 15 residues. The CDR3 sequence is CASSQGLAGSHTQYF. CDR3 nucleotides: TGTGCCAGCAGCCAGGGACTAGCGGGTTCACATACGCAGTATTTT. The variable domain in full, completed from reference TRBV7-2 and TRBJ2-3, reads GAGVSQSPSNKVTEKGKDVELRCDPISGHTALYWYRQSLGQGLEFLIYFQGNSAPDKSGLPSDRFSAERTGGSVSTLTIQRTQQEDSAVYLCASSQGLAGSHTQYFGPGTRLTVL.

This CDR3 reads CASSALTWREAGANVLTF. The DNA for the CDR3 is TGTGCCAGCAGTGCCCTAACGTGGAGGGAGGCTGGGGCCAACGTCCTGACTTTC. V and J are TRBV27 and TRBJ2-6; D perhaps matches TRBD2 (6 bases). This CDR3 has 18 amino acids. Germline V gene lookup returns CDR1 MNHEY and CDR2 SMNVEV (reference sequence). The V end was cut by 5 bases, the J end by 2 bases, with 19 bases between.

V usage is TRBV19 and J usage is TRBJ2-1, with D possibly being TRBD1 or TRBD2 (5 bases each). The CDR3 length is 15 residues. Germline lookup yields CDR1 LNHDA and CDR2 SQIVND (reference sequence). The ends were cut back, 6 bases at V and 7 bases at J, with 19 bases in the middle. The DNA of the CDR3 is TGTGCCAGTAGGGAGGATTATGGGGGTCTAAATGAGCAGTTCTTC. It specifies CASREDYGGLNEQFF.

The genes are TRBV4-1 and TRBJ2-2; D may be TRBD1 or TRBD2 (5 bases each). V lost 4 bases and J 3 bases, leaving 21 bases between the germline ends. Germline CDR1 is MGHRA and CDR2 is YSYEKL. The CDR3 is 18 amino acids. The CDR3 sequence: CASSRKERGRVDTGELFF. The CDR3 DNA is TGCGCCAGCAGCCGTAAAGAGAGGGGCAGGGTAGACACCGGGGAGCTGTTTTTT.

The rearrangement links TRBV5-1 to TRBJ1-1, with D possibly matching TRBD1 (5 bases). V was trimmed by 0 bases and J by 5 bases, leaving 14 bases between them. The CDR3 runs 15 residues. Germline V lookup: CDR1 SGHRS, CDR2 YFSETQ. The CDR3: CASSLAWQGVTEAFF. The CDR3 bases are TGCGCCAGCAGCTTGGCGTGGCAGGGAGTGACTGAAGCTTTCTTT.

The rearrangement uses TRBV28 and TRBJ1-2; 9 nucleotides align to TRBD1. From germline, CDR1 is MDHEN and CDR2 SYDVKM. Losses at the gene ends were 6 bases for V and 4 bases for J; bases not matched to a gene: 0. The CDR3 is 12 residues long. The CDR3, as DNA: TGTGCCAGCAGGACAGGGGGCTATGGCTACACCTTC. This translates into CASRTGGYGYTF.

This rearrangement joins TRBV4-1 to TRBJ1-1; 8 bases agree with TRBD1. The ends lost 2 bases at V and 4 bases at J; junction bases unmatched: 6. Germline V gene sequence: CDR1 MGHRA, CDR2 YSYEKL. This CDR3 comprises 15 residues. CDR3 DNA sequence: TGCGCCAGCAGCCAATTACAGGGGGTGAGCACTGAAGCTTTCTTT. The encoded protein is CASSQLQGVSTEAFF.

V gene TRBV7-9 combines with J gene TRBJ1-2; 9 nucleotides agree with TRBD1. V shed 6 bases, J shed 7 bases, and the junction held 18 bases outside the gene matches. Per germline, CDR1 SEHNR and CDR2 FQNEAQ (reference sequence). The CDR3 contains 17 residues. DNA of the CDR3: TGTGCCAGCAGACCCCGGGGGGGACAGGGATTATTCGGTGGCTACACCTTC. Its translation: CASRPRGGQGLFGGYTF.

Remarks on this clone: Germline and junction disagree at one end, which may indicate a read error. J is TRBJ2-1 and V is TRBV7-7; tentatively, D is TRBD1 (5 bases). Germline-derived CDR1 and CDR2 are SSHAT and FNYEAQ (reference sequence). The CDR3 runs 15 residues. The CDR3 DNA sequence: TGTGCTAGCAGCTTAGGGGTTGGCGCTTACAATGAGCAGTTCTTC. Its translation is CASSLGVGAYNEQFF.

The chain links TRBV28 to TRBJ1-4; 8 nucleotides align to TRBD1. The CDR3 extends over 15 amino acids. V gave up 4 bases and J gave up 4 bases; unmatched junction bases: 5. The germline V gene has CDR1 MDHEN and CDR2 SYDVKM. CDR3 sequence reads: CASSSAGQVNEKLFF. CDR3 sequence (DNA): TGTGCCAGCAGTTCAGCGGGACAGGTTAATGAAAAACTGTTTTTT. Supplemented by reference TRBV28 and TRBJ1-4, the full variable domain reads DVKVTQSSRYLVKRTGEKVFLECVQDMDHENMFWYRQDPGLGLRLIYFSYDVKMKEKGDIPEGYSVSREKKERFSLILESASTNQTSMYLCASSSAGQVNEKLFFGSGTQLSVL.

In its sample, this clone was seen a few times. Written as DNA, the CDR3 is TGTGCCGGAAAGCGTAGCGGGGAATACAATGAGCAGTTCTTC. Its protein is CAGKRSGEYNEQFF. The chain is built from TRBV6-6 and TRBJ2-1, with 8 bases that match TRBD2. This CDR3 region has 14 residues. Germline values: CDR1 MNHNY, CDR2 SVGAGI (reference sequence). V was clipped by 11 bases and J by 4 bases; unmatched bases: 10.

The chain recombines TRBV7-9 with TRBJ2-3; D gene uncertain. The CDR3 extends over 14 amino acids. The germline gives CDR1 SEHNR, CDR2 FQNEAQ (reference sequence). Trimming took off 3 bases at V and 0 bases at J, with 7 bases between the two ends. The CDR3 here is CASSLSISTDTQYF. CDR3 nucleotides: TGTGCCAGCAGCTTGTCGATTAGCACAGATACGCAGTATTTT.

V is TRBV11-3 and J is TRBJ2-5; D is uncertain. The V gene lost 3 bases and the J gene lost 5 bases, with 7 bases spanning the gap. Germline V CDR1 and CDR2: SGHNT, YENEEA. The CDR3 totals 12 residues. The CDR3 region is CASSLNGETQYF. The CDR3, as DNA: TGTGCCAGCAGCTTGAACGGGGAGACCCAGTACTTC.

The chain links TRBV9 to TRBJ1-3; no clear D. V lost 2 bases, J lost 4 bases, and 10 bases lay in between. Germline assignment: CDR1 SGDLS and CDR2 YYNGEE. The CDR3 contains 14 residues. This CDR3 reads CASSVGGLGNTIYF. The CDR3 coding sequence is TGTGCCAGCAGCGTCGGAGGGCTGGGAAACACCATATATTTT.

This sequence joins TRBV7-9 and TRBJ2-7; 7 bases line up with TRBD1. V gave up 2 bases and J gave up 4 bases; unmatched junction bases: 8. CDR1 SEHNR and CDR2 FQNEAQ come from the germline V gene (reference sequence). The CDR3 extends over 15 amino acids. The CDR3 here is CASSLIQGVRYEQYF. CDR3 in DNA: TGTGCCAGCAGCTTAATCCAGGGGGTGCGGTACGAGCAGTACTTC.

Notes on this clone: The same CDR3 also results from other DNA sequences found in this sample. The chain joins TRBV7-9 to TRBJ1-2; D remains unclear. This CDR3 is 11 amino acids long. The germline V gene has CDR1 SEHNR and CDR2 FQNEAQ (reference sequence). Deletions cut 4 bases from V and 2 bases from J, with 2 bases between. CDR3: CASSSNYGYTF. In nucleotides, the CDR3 is TGTGCCAGCAGCTCAAACTATGGCTACACCTTC.